This T cell receptor beta chain was captured by sequencing in a study of cytotoxic CD8 clonotypes in ibrutinib-treated CLL. Study in general: Enrolment comprised over ten relapsed/refractory and about 14 treatment-naive patients; fewer than 18 were IGHV unmutated.

The V gene's germline CDR1 is LGHNT and CDR2 FRNRAP. This CDR3 spans 14 amino acids. Trimming at V came to 5 bases and at J to 7 bases, leaving 6 bases not matched to a gene. On this clone: Its antigen is currently unknown.

The sequencing depth, 1 in 200,000 to 1 in 1 million T cells, was the target. The method was immunoSEQ multiplex PCR; TCRdb's version includes in-frame clones alone and lacks a portion of them. The sample contains 10,000 to 15,000 clones, around two thirds of which appear only once. Study-wide results and caveats: Public clonotypes, rarely seen, contracted or held steady on treatment.

This clonotype was obtained from a human donor with chronic lymphocytic leukemia. Sequenced material: PBMCs, taken before ibrutinib treatment. The chain combines TRBV12-5 with TRBJ2-1, with 9 bases matching TRBD2. The CDR3 DNA reads as TGTGCTAGTGGTCTAGGCGGGGGGGCGAATGAGCAGTTCTTC. This gives the protein CASGLGGGANEQFF.